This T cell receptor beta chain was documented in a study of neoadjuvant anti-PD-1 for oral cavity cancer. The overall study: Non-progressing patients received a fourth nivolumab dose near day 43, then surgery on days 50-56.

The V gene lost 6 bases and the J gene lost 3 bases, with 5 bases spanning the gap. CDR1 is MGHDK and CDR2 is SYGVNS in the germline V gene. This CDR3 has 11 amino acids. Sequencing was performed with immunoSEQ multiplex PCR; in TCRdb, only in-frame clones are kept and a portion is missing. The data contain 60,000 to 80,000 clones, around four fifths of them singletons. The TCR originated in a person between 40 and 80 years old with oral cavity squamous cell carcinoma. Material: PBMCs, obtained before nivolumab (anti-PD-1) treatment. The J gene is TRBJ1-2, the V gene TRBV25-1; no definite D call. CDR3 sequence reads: CASSLDYGYTF. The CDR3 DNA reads TGTGCCAGCAGCCTTGACTATGGCTACACCTTC.